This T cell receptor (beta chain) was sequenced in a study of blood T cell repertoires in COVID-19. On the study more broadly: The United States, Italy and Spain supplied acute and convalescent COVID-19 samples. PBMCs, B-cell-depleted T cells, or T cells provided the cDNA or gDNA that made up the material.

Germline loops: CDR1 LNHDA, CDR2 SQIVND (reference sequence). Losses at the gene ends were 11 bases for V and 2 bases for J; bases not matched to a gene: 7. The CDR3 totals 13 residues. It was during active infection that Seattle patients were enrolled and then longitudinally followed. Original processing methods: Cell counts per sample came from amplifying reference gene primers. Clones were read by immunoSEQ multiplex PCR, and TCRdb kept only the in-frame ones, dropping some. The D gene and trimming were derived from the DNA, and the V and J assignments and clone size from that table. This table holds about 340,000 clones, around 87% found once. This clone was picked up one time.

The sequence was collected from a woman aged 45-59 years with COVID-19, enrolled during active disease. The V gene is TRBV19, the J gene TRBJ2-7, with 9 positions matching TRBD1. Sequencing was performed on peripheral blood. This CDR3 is CAPWTGDPYEQYF. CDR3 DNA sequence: TGTGCCCCTTGGACAGGGGATCCCTACGAGCAGTACTTC.